The T cell receptor beta chain described here comes from a study of identical twins. There are 15 residues in the CDR3. The V segment lost 3 bases and the J segment 8 bases; nucleotides outside the gene matches: 10. TCRdb re-analysed the 5' RACE reads in MiXCR, keeping a single row per CDR3 protein. Here the sample spans about 330,000 distinct CDR3 sequences, approximately 13% being singletons. This clonotype was detected only a few times. The same sample was also used in a study of yellow fever vaccine responses in identical twins.

This chain connects TRBV12-3 or TRBV12-4 to TRBJ2-1; 7 bases are a match to TRBD2. This TCR came from a woman aged 18-35 years in good health. Sequenced sample: CD8+ T cells sorted from blood. The chain's CDR3 is CASSLRGGGGHEQFF. CDR3 DNA: TGTGCCAGCAGTTTGAGGGGCGGGGGAGGTCATGAGCAGTTCTTC.